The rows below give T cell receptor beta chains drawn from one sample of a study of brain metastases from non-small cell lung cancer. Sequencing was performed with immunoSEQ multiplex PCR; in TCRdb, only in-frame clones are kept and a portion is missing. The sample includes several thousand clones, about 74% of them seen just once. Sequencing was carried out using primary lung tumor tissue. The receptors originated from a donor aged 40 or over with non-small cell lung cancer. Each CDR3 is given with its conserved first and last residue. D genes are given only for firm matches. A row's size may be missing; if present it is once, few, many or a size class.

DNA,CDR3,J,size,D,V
TGTGCCAGCAGCCAAGAAGGAGGAGGGGCAGATACGCAGTATTTT,CASSQEGGGADTQYF,TRBJ2-3,.,.,TRBV3-1/TRBV3-2
TGTGCCAGCAGTACGGGCACAGATACGCAGTATTTT,CASSTGTDTQYF,TRBJ2-3,.,.,TRBV6-5
TGTGCTAGTGCCGGGTCGAACACCGGGGAGCTGTTTTTT,CASAGSNTGELFF,TRBJ2-2,large,.,TRBV12-5
TGCGCCAGCAGCCAGTGGAACGGGGGAGAGGGGGAGACCCAGTACTTC,CASSQWNGGEGETQYF,TRBJ2-5,.,.,TRBV4-3
TGTGCTAGTGGCAGGGCACTAATTGAAGCTTTCTTT,CASGRALIEAFF,TRBJ1-1,.,.,TRBV12-5
TGTGCCAGCAGTTACCGGGGGTGGAATTCACCCCTCCACTTT,CASSYRGWNSPLHF,TRBJ1-6,few,.,TRBV6-5
TGTGCCAGCGAGGGAGACTTTACCTTGAACACTGAAGCTTTCTTT,CASEGDFTLNTEAFF,TRBJ1-1,.,.,TRBV2
TGTGCCAGCAGCATGGATCCGTTCTATGGCTACACCTTC,CASSMDPFYGYTF,TRBJ1-2,.,.,TRBV7-2
TGTGTCAGCAGCGTAGAACCCCAGCAGGGGATGCAGTATTTT,CVSSVEPQQGMQYF,TRBJ2-3,once,.,TRBV9
TGCGCCAGCACTCGCTCTACGGAGGCACCCTACTATGGCTACACCTTC,CASTRSTEAPYYGYTF,TRBJ1-2,.,.,TRBV23-1
TGCGCCAGCAGCTCCGGGAGGGGGAAGGTCGAGCAGTACTTC,CASSSGRGKVEQYF,TRBJ2-7,.,TRBD2,TRBV5-1
TGCGCCAGCAGCCCGGACCCTTTCACAGATACGCAGTATTTT,CASSPDPFTDTQYF,TRBJ2-3,.,.,TRBV4-3
TGTGCCAGCAGCCGCACAGGGACCCAAGAGACCCAGTACTTC,CASSRTGTQETQYF,TRBJ2-5,.,.,TRBV7-8
TGTGCCAGCAGCCAAGAAATAGCGGGGGGGCCGTGGCAAGAGACCCAGTACTTC,CASSQEIAGGPWQETQYF,TRBJ2-5,once,TRBD2,TRBV4-2
TGTGCCAGCAGCTTATCTCTAGCCAAAAACATTCAGTACTTC,CASSLSLAKNIQYF,TRBJ2-4,few,.,TRBV11-1
TGTGCCAGCAGTGAAGGGCCTTATGGCTACACCTTC,CASSEGPYGYTF,TRBJ1-2,.,.,TRBV6-1
TGTGCCACCAGGGTAATCTATGGCTACACCTTC,CATRVIYGYTF,TRBJ1-2,.,.,TRBV7-2